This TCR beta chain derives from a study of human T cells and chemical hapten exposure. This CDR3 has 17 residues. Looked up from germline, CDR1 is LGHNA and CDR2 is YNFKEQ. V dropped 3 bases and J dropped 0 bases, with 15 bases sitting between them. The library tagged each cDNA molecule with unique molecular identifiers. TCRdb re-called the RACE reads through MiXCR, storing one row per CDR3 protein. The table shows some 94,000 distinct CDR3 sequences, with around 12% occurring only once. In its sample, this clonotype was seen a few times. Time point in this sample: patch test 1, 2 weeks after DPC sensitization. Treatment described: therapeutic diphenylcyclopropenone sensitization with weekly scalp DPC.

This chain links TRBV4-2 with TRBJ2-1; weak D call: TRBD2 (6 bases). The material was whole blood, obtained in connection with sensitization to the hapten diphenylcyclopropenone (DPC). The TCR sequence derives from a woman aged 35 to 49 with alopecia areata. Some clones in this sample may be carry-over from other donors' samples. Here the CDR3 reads CASSHVLAYSSYNEQFF. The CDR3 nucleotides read TGTGCCAGCAGCCACGTGCTAGCGTACAGCTCCTACAATGAGCAGTTCTTC.